A selection of T cell receptor beta chains follows, all from one sample in a study of blood T cell repertoires in COVID-19. Assay used: immunoSEQ multiplex PCR; TCRdb lists only in-frame clones, some missing. The data contain about 250,000 clones, roughly 84% of them singletons. The sequencing input was PBMCs or T cells enriched from blood (not recorded which). The receptors were sampled from a woman between 45 and 65 years old who had been exposed to COVID-19. Both conserved end residues are part of each CDR3. A D gene is named only where the DNA matches it firmly.

v_call: TRBV10-2
d_call: TRBD2
j_call: TRBJ2-5
cdr3_aa: CASRDTSGGTETQYF

v_call: TRBV29-1
d_call: TRBD1
j_call: TRBJ1-1
cdr3_aa: CSFGQGSTNTEAFF

v_call: TRBV7-8
d_call: TRBD1
j_call: TRBJ1-2
cdr3_aa: CASSSWDRYKIANYGYTF

v_call: TRBV7-6
d_call: NA
j_call: TRBJ2-7
cdr3_aa: CASSLATGIHEQYF

v_call: TRBV28
d_call: TRBD1
j_call: TRBJ2-7
cdr3_aa: CASSWDRGGEQYF

v_call: TRBV5-1
d_call: NA
j_call: TRBJ2-2
cdr3_aa: CASSLAGGANTGELFF

v_call: TRBV7-2
d_call: NA
j_call: TRBJ1-6
cdr3_aa: CASSLGAGGASYNSPLHF

v_call: TRBV2
d_call: NA
j_call: TRBJ1-1
cdr3_aa: CASPDRPPEAFF

v_call: TRBV4-3
d_call: NA
j_call: TRBJ1-3
cdr3_aa: CASSQDPGGSGNTIYF

v_call: TRBV7-9
d_call: NA
j_call: TRBJ1-1
cdr3_aa: CASSLGVGPNTEAFF

v_call: TRBV11-2
d_call: NA
j_call: TRBJ2-3
cdr3_aa: CASSLGGYLADTQYF

v_call: TRBV7-9
d_call: NA
j_call: TRBJ2-2
cdr3_aa: CASSLAARVNTGELFF

v_call: TRBV5-1
d_call: NA
j_call: TRBJ1-1
cdr3_aa: CASSLPQMNTEAFF

v_call: TRBV19
d_call: TRBD1
j_call: TRBJ2-3
cdr3_aa: CASSRDDRGTDTQYF

v_call: TRBV4-3
d_call: NA
j_call: TRBJ1-3
cdr3_aa: CASSQVTGPGNTIYF

v_call: TRBV11-2
d_call: NA
j_call: TRBJ1-1
cdr3_aa: CATLRGGVNTEAFF

v_call: TRBV15
d_call: NA
j_call: TRBJ2-4
cdr3_aa: CATSREGGAKNIQYF

v_call: TRBV6-6
d_call: NA
j_call: TRBJ1-1
cdr3_aa: CASSYQSRGTEAFF

v_call: TRBV6-5
d_call: NA
j_call: TRBJ2-5
cdr3_aa: CASRPQRHKTQYF

v_call: TRBV6-5
d_call: NA
j_call: TRBJ1-2
cdr3_aa: CASRALEGNGYTF